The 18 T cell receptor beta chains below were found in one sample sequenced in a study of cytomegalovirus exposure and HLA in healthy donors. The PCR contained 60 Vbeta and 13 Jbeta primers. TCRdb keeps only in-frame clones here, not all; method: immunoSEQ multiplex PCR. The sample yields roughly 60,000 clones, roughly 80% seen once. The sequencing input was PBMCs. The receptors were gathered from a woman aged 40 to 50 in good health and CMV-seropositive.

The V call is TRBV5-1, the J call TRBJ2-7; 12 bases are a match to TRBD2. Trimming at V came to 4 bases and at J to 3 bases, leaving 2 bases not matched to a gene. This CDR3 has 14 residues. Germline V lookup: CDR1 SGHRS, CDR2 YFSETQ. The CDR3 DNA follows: TGCGCCAGCAGCCCGACTAGCGGGGGCTACGAGCAGTACTTC. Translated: CASSPTSGGYEQYF.

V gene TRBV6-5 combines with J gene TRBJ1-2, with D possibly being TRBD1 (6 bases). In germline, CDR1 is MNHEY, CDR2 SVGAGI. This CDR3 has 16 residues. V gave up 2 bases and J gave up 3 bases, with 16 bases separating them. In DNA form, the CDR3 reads TGTGCCAGCAGTTACGGACCAGGGGAGCCCCACTATGGCTACACCTTC. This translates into CASSYGPGEPHYGYTF.

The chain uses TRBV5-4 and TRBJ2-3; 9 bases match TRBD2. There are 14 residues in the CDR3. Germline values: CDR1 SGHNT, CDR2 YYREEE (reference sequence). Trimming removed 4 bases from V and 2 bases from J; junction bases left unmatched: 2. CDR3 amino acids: CASSLAGPTDTQYF. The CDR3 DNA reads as TGTGCCAGCAGCCTAGCGGGGCCCACAGATACGCAGTATTTT.

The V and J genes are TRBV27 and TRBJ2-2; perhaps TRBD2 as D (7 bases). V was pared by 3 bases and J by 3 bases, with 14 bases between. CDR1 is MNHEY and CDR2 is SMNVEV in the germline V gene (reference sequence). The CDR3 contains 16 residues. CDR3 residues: CASSFIRGAYTGELFF. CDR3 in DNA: TGTGCCAGCAGTTTCATCCGGGGGGCCTACACCGGGGAGCTGTTTTTT.

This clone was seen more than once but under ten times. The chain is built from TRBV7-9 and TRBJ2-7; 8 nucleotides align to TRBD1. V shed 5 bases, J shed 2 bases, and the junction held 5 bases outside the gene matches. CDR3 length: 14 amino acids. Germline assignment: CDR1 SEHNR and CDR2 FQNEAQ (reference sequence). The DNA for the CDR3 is TGTGCCAGCAGCCTCGGGACAGGAACCTACGAGCAGTACTTC. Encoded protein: CASSLGTGTYEQYF.

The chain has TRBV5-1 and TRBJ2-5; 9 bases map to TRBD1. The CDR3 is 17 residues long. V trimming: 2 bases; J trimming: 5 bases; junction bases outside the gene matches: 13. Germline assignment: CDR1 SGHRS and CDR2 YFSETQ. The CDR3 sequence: CASSFSNSQGALETQYF. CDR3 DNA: TGCGCCAGCAGCTTTTCCAATTCACAGGGGGCTTTGGAGACCCAGTACTTC.

CDR3 in DNA: TGTGCTAGTGGTTTTGTTTCGGAAAAACTGTTTTTT. It specifies CASGFVSEKLFF. The genes are TRBV12-5 and TRBJ1-4; no reliable D call. This CDR3 is 12 amino acids long. Germline V gives CDR1 LGHNT, CDR2 FRNRAP. V was clipped by 3 bases and J by 8 bases, with 7 bases between them.

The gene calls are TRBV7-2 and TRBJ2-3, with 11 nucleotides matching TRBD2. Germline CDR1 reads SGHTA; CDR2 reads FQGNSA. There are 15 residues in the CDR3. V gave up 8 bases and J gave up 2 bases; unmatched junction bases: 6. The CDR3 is CASGRLAGHTDTQYF. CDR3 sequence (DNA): TGTGCCAGCGGACGACTAGCGGGGCACACAGATACGCAGTATTTT.

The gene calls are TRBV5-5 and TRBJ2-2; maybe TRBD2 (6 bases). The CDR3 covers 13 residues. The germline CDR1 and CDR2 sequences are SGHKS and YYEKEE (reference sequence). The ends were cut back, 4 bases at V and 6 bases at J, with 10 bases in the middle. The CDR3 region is CASSPTGAGELFF. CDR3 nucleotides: TGTGCCAGCAGCCCCACGGGGGCCGGGGAGCTGTTTTTT.

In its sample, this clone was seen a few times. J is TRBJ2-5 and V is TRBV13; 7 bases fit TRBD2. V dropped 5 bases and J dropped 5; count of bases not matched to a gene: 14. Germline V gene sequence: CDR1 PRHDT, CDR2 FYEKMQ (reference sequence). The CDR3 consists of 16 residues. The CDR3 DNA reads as TGTGCCAGCAGCCGTGCCAGCGGGGCCTCAGGGGAGACCCAGTACTTC. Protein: CASSRASGASGETQYF.

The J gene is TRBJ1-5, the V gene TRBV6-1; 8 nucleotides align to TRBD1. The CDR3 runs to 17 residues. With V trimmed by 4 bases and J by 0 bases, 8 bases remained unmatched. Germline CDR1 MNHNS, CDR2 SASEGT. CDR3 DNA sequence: TGTGCCAGCAGTGGGCAGGGGGCACTGAGTAGCAATCAGCCCCAGCATTTT. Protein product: CASSGQGALSSNQPQHF.

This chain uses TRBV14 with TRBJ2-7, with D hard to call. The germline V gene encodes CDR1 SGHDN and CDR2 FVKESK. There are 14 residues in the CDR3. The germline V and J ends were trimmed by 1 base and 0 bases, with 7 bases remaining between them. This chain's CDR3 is CASSQVGLSYEQYF. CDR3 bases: TGTGCCAGCAGCCAAGTGGGCCTCTCCTACGAGCAGTACTTC. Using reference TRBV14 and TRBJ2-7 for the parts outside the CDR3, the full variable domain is EAGVTQFPSHSVIEKGQTVTLRCDPISGHDNLYWYRRVMGKEIKFLLHFVKESKQDESGMPNNRFLAERTGGTYSTLKVQPAELEDSGVYFCASSQVGLSYEQYFGPGTRLTVT.

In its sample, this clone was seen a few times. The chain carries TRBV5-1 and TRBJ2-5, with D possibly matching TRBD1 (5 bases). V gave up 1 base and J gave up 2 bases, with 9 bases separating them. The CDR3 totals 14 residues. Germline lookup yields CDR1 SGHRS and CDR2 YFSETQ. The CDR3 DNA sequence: TGCGCCAGCAGCTTGAAGACAGCTCAAGAGACCCAGTACTTC. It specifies CASSLKTAQETQYF.

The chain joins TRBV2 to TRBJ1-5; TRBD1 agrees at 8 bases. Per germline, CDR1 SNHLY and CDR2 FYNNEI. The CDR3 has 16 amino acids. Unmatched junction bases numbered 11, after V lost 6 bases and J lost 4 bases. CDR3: CASSQSAGTGNQPQHF. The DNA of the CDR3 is TGTGCCAGCAGCCAGTCGGCAGGGACAGGAAATCAGCCCCAGCATTTT. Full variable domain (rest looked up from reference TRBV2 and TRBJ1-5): EPEVTQTPSHQVTQMGQEVILRCVPISNHLYFYWYRQILGQKVEFLVSFYNNEISEKSEIFDDQFSVERPDGSNFTLKIRSTKLEDSAMYFCASSQSAGTGNQPQHFGDGTRLSIL.

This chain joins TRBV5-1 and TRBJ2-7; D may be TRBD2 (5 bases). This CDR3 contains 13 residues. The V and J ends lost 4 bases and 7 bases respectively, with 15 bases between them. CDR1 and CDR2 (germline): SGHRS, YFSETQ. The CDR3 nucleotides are TGCGCCAGCAGCCCGGGCGCAACGGGGGAGCAGTACTTC. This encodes CASSPGATGEQYF.

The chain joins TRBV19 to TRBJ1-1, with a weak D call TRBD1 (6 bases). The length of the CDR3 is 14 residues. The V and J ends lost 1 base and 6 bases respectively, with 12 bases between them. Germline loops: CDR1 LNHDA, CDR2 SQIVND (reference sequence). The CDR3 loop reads CASSIGGHASEAFF. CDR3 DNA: TGTGCCAGTAGTATAGGGGGACACGCGTCTGAAGCTTTCTTT.

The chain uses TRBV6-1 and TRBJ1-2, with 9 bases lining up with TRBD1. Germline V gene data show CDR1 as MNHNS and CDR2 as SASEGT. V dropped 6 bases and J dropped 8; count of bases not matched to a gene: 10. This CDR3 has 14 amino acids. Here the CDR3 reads CASRTTRDRVGYTF. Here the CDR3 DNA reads TGTGCCAGCAGGACAACGCGGGACAGGGTGGGCTACACCTTC.

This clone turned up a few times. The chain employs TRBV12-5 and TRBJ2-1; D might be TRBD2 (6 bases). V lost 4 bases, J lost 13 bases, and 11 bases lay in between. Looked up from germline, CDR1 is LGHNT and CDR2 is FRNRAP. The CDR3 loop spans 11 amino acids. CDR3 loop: CASGSAGLQFF. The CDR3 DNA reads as TGTGCTAGTGGTTCCGCGGGACTTCAGTTCTTC.